The 14 T cell receptor beta chains given below trace back to one sample, sequenced in a study of cytomegalovirus exposure and HLA in healthy donors. PCR was performed using 60 Vbeta and 13 Jbeta primers. Here immunoSEQ multiplex PCR was the method, and the copy in TCRdb shows in-frame clones only, minus some. This table has some 150,000 clones, 84% appearing once. The sample comprised PBMCs. The origin of the receptors is a boy aged 2 to 10 in good health and CMV-seronegative.

The CDR3 bases are TGTGCCAGCAGTTTTTCATTTCGACAGGGGGGGTACGAGCAGTACTTC. Its translation is CASSFSFRQGGYEQYF. V gene TRBV28 combines with J gene TRBJ2-7, with 9 bases matching TRBD1. CDR3 length: 16 residues. Germline V CDR1 and CDR2: MDHEN, SYDVKM. V lost 3 bases and J lost 4; bases outside the gene matches: 10.

This rearrangement joins TRBV6-4 to TRBJ2-6, with a weak D call TRBD1 (6 bases). Germline CDR1 is MRHNA and CDR2 is SNTAGT. The CDR3 is 16 residues long. Trimming stripped 4 bases from V and 1 base from J, with 11 bases between. The CDR3 spells CASSVTTGSGANVLTF. The CDR3 DNA reads as TGTGCCAGCAGTGTGACCACAGGGTCTGGGGCCAACGTCCTGACTTTC.

This sequence joins TRBV27 and TRBJ2-7; tentative D call: TRBD2 (5 bases). V shed 6 bases and J shed 2 bases, with 20 bases lying between them. Germline values: CDR1 MNHEY, CDR2 SMNVEV (reference sequence). This CDR3 has 16 residues. The chain's CDR3 is CASSNPFSRRPYEQYF. The DNA of the CDR3 is TGTGCCAGCAGCAACCCCTTCAGTCGGAGGCCCTACGAGCAGTACTTC.

The V call is TRBV7-9, the J call TRBJ2-5, with TRBD1 as a possible D gene (5 bases). Trimming stripped 1 base from V and 1 base from J, with 13 bases between. Germline CDR1 is SEHNR and CDR2 is FQNEAQ (reference sequence). The CDR3 spans 16 residues. The CDR3 DNA follows: TGTGCCAGCAGCTTAGATGGGGCTCGATCCCAAGAGACCCAGTACTTC. The encoded protein is CASSLDGARSQETQYF.

The V call is TRBV7-3, the J call TRBJ1-6; D gene unclear. V shed 3 bases and J shed 10 bases, with 10 bases lying between them. The CDR3 consists of 13 residues. Germline V lookup: CDR1 SGHTA, CDR2 FQGTGA. The CDR3 here is CASSFGRSSPLHF. The CDR3 coding sequence is TGTGCCAGCAGCTTCGGAAGGAGCTCACCCCTCCACTTT.

For the CDR3, the DNA is TGTGCCAGCAGCTTAGCGACAGGGATGAACTATGGCTACACCTTC. Translating it yields CASSLATGMNYGYTF. The rearrangement uses TRBV7-2 and TRBJ1-2; TRBD1 agrees at 7 bases. The CDR3 is 15 amino acids. Germline CDR1 is SGHTA and CDR2 is FQGNSA. V lost 0 bases, J lost 2 bases, and 3 bases stayed unmatched.

In this sample, this clone turned up once. The chain carries TRBV5-4 and TRBJ2-1; 8 nucleotides align to TRBD1. The CDR3 runs to 15 residues. Looked up from germline, CDR1 is SGHNT and CDR2 is YYREEE (reference sequence). The J segment lost 5 bases and the V segment lost 4 bases, leaving 8 bases of the junction unmatched. CDR3 protein: CASSVGQGVHNEQFF. CDR3 in DNA: TGTGCCAGCAGCGTAGGACAGGGAGTGCACAATGAGCAGTTCTTC.

This chain links TRBV4-2 with TRBJ1-5, with TRBD1 identical over 7 bases. Germline trimming cut 0 bases from V and 5 bases from J; bases unmatched to any gene: 7. Germline lookup yields CDR1 LGHNA and CDR2 YNFKEQ. CDR3 size: 16 residues. CDR3 nucleotide sequence: TGTGCCAGCAGCCAAGAGGGGACAGCTTCTCATCAGCCCCAGCATTTT. It specifies CASSQEGTASHQPQHF.

The CDR3 sequence: CAISESTGGLDEQYF. CDR3 bases: TGTGCCATCAGTGAGTCGACAGGGGGTTTGGACGAGCAGTACTTC. This chain joins TRBV10-3 and TRBJ2-7; 9 bases are a match to TRBD1. The CDR3 loop spans 15 amino acids. V lost 0 bases and J lost 5; bases outside the gene matches: 5. Germline CDR1 and CDR2: ENHRY and SYGVKD.

This sequence joins TRBV7-7 and TRBJ2-2; 12 bases line up with TRBD2. CDR1 is SSHAT, CDR2 FNYEAQ, per germline (reference sequence). J lost 6 bases, V lost 5 bases, and 10 bases had no gene match. This CDR3 spans 17 amino acids. CDR3 DNA sequence: TGTGCCAGCAGCCTCGGACTAGCGGGGATCCGGCCCGGGGAGCTGTTTTTT. Its translation is CASSLGLAGIRPGELFF.

The chain recombines TRBV19 with TRBJ2-1; 12 bases line up with TRBD2. There are 15 residues in the CDR3. The V and J ends lost 4 bases and 5 bases, in that order; junction bases with no gene match: 3. The V gene's germline CDR1 is LNHDA and CDR2 SQIVND (reference sequence). The CDR3 coding sequence is TGTGCCAGTAGTACTAGCGGGAGGGCCCACAATGAGCAGTTCTTC. It translates to CASSTSGRAHNEQFF.

The rearrangement joins TRBV5-4 to TRBJ1-4, with D possibly TRBD1 on 5 matching bases. The CDR3 is made up of 17 amino acids. The germline V and J ends were trimmed by 0 bases and 7 bases, with 19 bases remaining between them. Looked up from germline, CDR1 is SGHNT and CDR2 is YYREEE (reference sequence). The chain's CDR3 is CASSLGGPQGRSEKLFF. The DNA for the CDR3 is TGTGCCAGCAGCTTGGGAGGCCCCCAGGGCCGTAGTGAAAAACTGTTTTTT.

This clone was seen a few times. The gene calls are TRBV29-1 and TRBJ2-7, with 7 bases identical to TRBD1. Per germline, CDR1 SQVTM and CDR2 ANQGSEA. The length of the CDR3 is 14 residues. V lost 4 bases and J lost 3; bases outside the gene matches: 9. The CDR3 spells CSVAGRDRFYEQYF. DNA for the CDR3: TGCAGCGTTGCCGGCCGGGACAGATTCTACGAGCAGTACTTC.

The chain links TRBV27 to TRBJ1-3; D unclear. The CDR3 consists of 15 residues. Per germline, CDR1 MNHEY and CDR2 SMNVEV (reference sequence). Trimming took 4 bases from V and 3 from J, leaving 13 bases between them. Written as DNA, the CDR3 is TGTGCCAGCAGTTCTCGGGGTGACTTTGGAAACACCATATATTTT. Amino acids: CASSSRGDFGNTIYF.